This T cell receptor (beta chain) stems from a study of PD-1 blockade in classical Hodgkin lymphoma. Brentuximab vedotin exposure varied among the patients, all of whom had relapsed after autologous stem cell transplantation. Only in-frame clones appear in the TCRdb table, and some are missing; sequencing was by immunoSEQ multiplex PCR. The repertoire holds 20,000 or so clones, with less than 75% as singletons. V shed 6 bases and J shed 0 bases, with 14 bases lying between them. Germline V gene lookup returns CDR1 MNHNS and CDR2 SASEGT. This CDR3 region has 15 residues. This clone has just one count. The chain has TRBV6-1 and TRBJ1-2; possibly TRBD1 for D (5 bases). The clonotype comes from a human donor with classical Hodgkin lymphoma. The specimen was peripheral blood mononuclear cells (PBMCs), collected before the second cycle of nivolumab. CDR3 bases: TGTGCCAGCAGCCTCTGGGGCAGGGCTAACTATGGCTACACCTTC. The encoded protein is CASSLWGRANYGYTF.